This T cell receptor (beta chain) is drawn from a study of blood T cells in healthy people across ages. Through a sample-barcoded 5' primer and a J-beta primer mix, a second PCR was run for roughly 6 to 12 cycles. The template-switch adaptor, which had 12 random nucleotides, put a tag on each cDNA molecule. TCRdb reprocessed the 5' RACE reads via MiXCR and lists one record per CDR3 protein. The table includes approximately 1,700,000 distinct CDR3 sequences, about 39% detected once. This clonotype has only one observation. The antigen remains undetermined. From germline, CDR1 is LNHDA and CDR2 SQIVND (reference sequence). The V and J ends lost 5 bases and 4 bases respectively, with 18 bases between them. This CDR3 spans 16 amino acids. Study-level findings and limits: Naive T cell percentage by flow cytometry tracked strongly with beta diversity. It was the long-lived donors that had more naive CD4+ cells and higher diversity than aged donors. CMV status of donors was unknown, possibly confounding expanded clonotype changes.

The sequence was collected from a human donor in good health. Sequences were obtained from blood. The gene calls are TRBV19 and TRBJ2-1; D remains ambiguous. The CDR3 nucleotides read TGTGCCAGTAGTCCTAAGCTAGAACCTACATACAATGAGCAGTTCTTC. Translated, it gives CASSPKLEPTYNEQFF. Looking up the rest from reference TRBV19 and TRBJ2-1 gives the full variable domain: DGGITQSPKYLFRKEGQNVTLSCEQNLNHDAMYWYRQDPGQGLRLIYYSQIVNDFQKGDIAEGYSVSREKKESFPLTVTSAQKNPTAFYLCASSPKLEPTYNEQFFGPGTRLTVL.